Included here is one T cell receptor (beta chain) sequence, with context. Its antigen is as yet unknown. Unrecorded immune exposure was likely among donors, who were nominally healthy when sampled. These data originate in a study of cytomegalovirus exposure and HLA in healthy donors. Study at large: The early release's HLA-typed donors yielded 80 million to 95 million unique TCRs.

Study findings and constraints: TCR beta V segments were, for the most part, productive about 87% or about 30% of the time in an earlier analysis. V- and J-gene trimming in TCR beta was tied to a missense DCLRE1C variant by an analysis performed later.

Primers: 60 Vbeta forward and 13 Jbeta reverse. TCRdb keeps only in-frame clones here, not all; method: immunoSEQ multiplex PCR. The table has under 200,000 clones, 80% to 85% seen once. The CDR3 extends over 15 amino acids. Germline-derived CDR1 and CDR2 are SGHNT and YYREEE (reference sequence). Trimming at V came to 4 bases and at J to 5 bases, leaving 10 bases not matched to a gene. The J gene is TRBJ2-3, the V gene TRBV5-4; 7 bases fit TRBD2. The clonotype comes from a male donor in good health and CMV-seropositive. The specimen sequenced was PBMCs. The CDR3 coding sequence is TGTGCCAGCAGCCCTCTAGCGGACGGTATAGATACGCAGTATTTT. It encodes CASSPLADGIDTQYF.